The sequence of this T cell receptor beta chain was determined in a study of beta chain features in type 1 diabetes. About the research overall: Across the samples, roughly 99 million sorted cells were examined in total.

Sequenced material consisted of expressed TCRB transcripts (all of the isolated RNA was reverse transcribed). Generated by immunoSEQ multiplex PCR, the TCRdb table keeps only in-frame clones and is missing some. The sample carries roughly 330,000 clones, approximately 9.9% recorded once. Germline lookup yields CDR1 SGHRS and CDR2 YFSETQ. Trimming took off 1 base at V and 4 bases at J, with 5 bases between the two ends. This CDR3 has 13 residues. As concerns this clone: Its antigen is not known.

General study results and limits: Patients' naive, central memory and Treg TCRB repertoires seemed closer to one another than those of healthy donors. A potential PCR bias toward shorter templates would be equal in patient and control samples. For type 1 diabetes patients, VDJ junctions showed fewer insertions and more deletions.

This TCR derives from a woman aged 30 to 39 in good health. This chain uses TRBV5-1 with TRBJ2-2, with D unclear. The sequenced material came from naive CD4+ T cells from blood. CDR3 region: CASSLPSTGELFF. CDR3 in DNA: TGCGCCAGCAGCTTGCCGAGCACCGGGGAGCTGTTTTTT.